These T cell receptor beta chains were read from a single sample in a study of a mutant IDH1 vaccine in newly diagnosed glioma. Profiled with immunoSEQ multiplex PCR; TCRdb holds only in-frame clones, not every one. Of some 130,000 clones listed, around 80% are singletons. No antigen has been assigned to these receptors. Specimen: PBMCs, collected from a glioma patient whose treatment included an IDH1 peptide vaccine. The receptors were sampled from a man aged 35 to 55 with glioma. Each CDR3 is given with its conserved first and last residue. D genes are given only for firm matches. Clone sizes are given selectively: once, few, many, or a class where the clone is expanded.

TRBV29-1,TRBD1,TRBJ2-5,.,CSVEGHRGTLETQYF,TGCAGCGTTGAAGGTCACAGGGGAACTTTAGAGACCCAGTACTTC
TRBV7-3,.,TRBJ2-2,.,CASAVVNTGELFF,TGTGCCAGCGCGGTGGTGAACACCGGGGAGCTGTTTTTT
TRBV5-1,TRBD1,TRBJ1-6,.,CASSLSGTGINSPLHF,TGCGCCAGCAGCTTATCCGGGACAGGGATAAATTCACCCCTCCACTTT
TRBV2,TRBD2,TRBJ2-3,.,CASKVLAGSSTDTQYF,TGTGCCAGCAAGGTCCTAGCGGGCTCTAGCACAGATACGCAGTATTTT
TRBV5-1,.,TRBJ2-7,.,CASSLGVFNYEQYF,TGCGCCAGCAGCTTGGGCGTGTTCAATTACGAGCAGTACTTC
TRBV5-5,.,TRBJ2-5,.,CASSFRPSQETQYF,TGTGCCAGCAGCTTTCGACCGAGCCAAGAGACCCAGTACTTC
TRBV7-2,.,TRBJ2-1,once,CASSHGGHSYNEQFF,TGTGCCAGCTCCCACGGGGGACACTCCTACAATGAGCAGTTCTTC
TRBV5-4,.,TRBJ1-6,.,CASSLTGLSPLHF,TGTGCCAGCAGCTTGACAGGTCTCTCACCCCTCCACTTT
TRBV5-6,TRBD1,TRBJ1-5,.,CASSLQGGPNQPQHF,TGTGCCAGCAGCTTGCAGGGGGGTCCCAATCAGCCCCAGCATTTT
TRBV18,.,TRBJ1-1,.,CASSPQLNTEAFF,TGTGCCAGCTCACCACAGCTGAACACTGAAGCTTTCTTT
TRBV10-1,.,TRBJ2-3,.,CASQPNWDTQYF,TGCGCCAGCCAACCTAATTGGGATACGCAGTATTTT
TRBV6-1,TRBD2,TRBJ2-7,.,CASSESVRGGEQYF,TGTGCCAGCAGTGAGTCAGTGCGGGGGGGCGAGCAGTACTTC
TRBV19,TRBD1,TRBJ1-6,.,CASSSWTGENSPLHF,TGTGCCAGTAGCAGCTGGACAGGGGAGAATTCACCCCTCCACTTT
TRBV18,TRBD1,TRBJ2-7,once,CASSRTGAYEQYF,TGTGCCAGCTCACGGACAGGGGCCTACGAGCAGTACTTC
TRBV28,.,TRBJ1-1,.,CATQDRLDEAFF,TGTGCCACCCAAGACAGGCTAGATGAAGCTTTCTTT
TRBV7-2,.,TRBJ1-6,.,CASRAGFGNSPLHF,TGTGCCAGCAGGGCGGGTTTCGGGAATTCACCCCTCCACTTT
TRBV7-2,.,TRBJ1-5,.,CASSSRTGNQPQHF,TGTGCCAGCAGCAGCCGGACAGGCAATCAGCCCCAGCATTTT
TRBV12-5,TRBD1,TRBJ1-1,.,CASGLVRDRVYEAFF,TGTGCTAGTGGTTTGGTAAGGGACAGGGTGTATGAAGCTTTCTTT
TRBV7-2,.,TRBJ2-1,once,CASSLLQGSEQFF,TGTGCCAGCAGCCTATTACAGGGTAGTGAGCAGTTCTTC
TRBV19,.,TRBJ2-7,.,CASSTYYEQYF,TGTGCCAGTAGTACTTACTACGAGCAGTACTTC
TRBV29-1,.,TRBJ2-5,.,CSVEGEGARQETQYF,TGCAGCGTTGAAGGTGAAGGGGCGAGGCAAGAGACCCAGTACTTC
TRBV2,TRBD2,TRBJ2-7,once,CASSATSGGLYEQYF,TGTGCCAGCAGCGCTACTAGCGGGGGACTTTACGAGCAGTACTTC
TRBV11-3,TRBD2,TRBJ2-7,.,CASSRAGAGEQYF,TGTGCCAGCAGCCGAGCGGGAGCAGGGGAGCAGTACTTC
TRBV7-9,.,TRBJ2-3,.,CASSFHGDTQYF,TGTGCCAGCAGCTTTCATGGGGATACGCAGTATTTT
TRBV7-2,.,TRBJ1-4,.,CASSSGGHRNEKLFF,TGTGCCAGCAGCTCCGGTGGACACCGGAATGAAAAACTGTTTTTT
TRBV5-8,TRBD1,TRBJ1-5,.,CATWDRGVSNQPQHF,TGTGCCACCTGGGACAGGGGGGTTAGCAATCAGCCCCAGCATTTT
TRBV29-1,.,TRBJ1-5,.,CSVGRGGNQPQHF,TGCAGCGTTGGCAGGGGCGGGAATCAGCCCCAGCATTTT
TRBV18,.,TRBJ2-5,.,CASSPGQETQYF,TGTGCCAGCTCACCGGGTCAAGAGACCCAGTACTTC
TRBV7-8,TRBD1,TRBJ2-7,.,CASSLGGGTGGTRTPSEQYF,TGTGCCAGCAGCTTAGGGGGCGGGACAGGGGGCACCAGGACACCTTCCGAGCAGTACTTC
TRBV14,TRBD1,TRBJ1-1,.,CASSHYLTGTNTEAFF,TGTGCCAGCAGCCACTATCTGACAGGGACGAACACTGAAGCTTTCTTT
TRBV18,TRBD1,TRBJ2-3,.,CASSPPGQDTDTQYF,TGTGCCAGCTCACCCCCGGGACAGGACACAGATACGCAGTATTTT
TRBV25-1,.,TRBJ2-6,.,CASSNRDPGANVLTF,TGTGCCAGCAGTAACCGGGACCCCGGGGCCAACGTCCTGACTTTC
TRBV6-1,TRBD2,TRBJ2-1,.,CASSEGTSSSNEQFF,TGTGCCAGCAGTGAAGGGACTAGCTCAAGCAATGAGCAGTTCTTC
TRBV13,.,TRBJ2-1,.,CASSLLGSNEQFF,TGTGCCAGCAGCTTACTAGGAAGCAATGAGCAGTTCTTC
TRBV5-8,TRBD1,TRBJ2-1,.,CASSSGQITEQFF,TGTGCCAGCAGCTCGGGACAGATCACTGAGCAGTTCTTC
TRBV7-2,.,TRBJ2-6,.,CASSLVGGGTGANVLTF,TGTGCCAGCAGCTTAGTGGGAGGGGGAACTGGGGCCAACGTCCTGACTTTC
TRBV13,TRBD2,TRBJ2-1,.,CASSSSGTSGPFSYNEQFF,TGTGCCAGCAGCTCCTCCGGGACTAGCGGTCCCTTCTCCTACAATGAGCAGTTCTTC
TRBV6-5,TRBD1,TRBJ1-1,.,CASTETGTGYTEAFF,TGTGCCAGCACCGAGACCGGGACAGGATACACTGAAGCTTTCTTT
TRBV30,.,TRBJ1-5,.,CAWSGGANSNQPQHF,TGTGCCTGGAGTGGGGGGGCAAATAGCAATCAGCCCCAGCATTTT
TRBV5-1,TRBD2,TRBJ2-3,.,CASSLAPGLAGGTDTQYF,TGCGCCAGCAGCTTGGCCCCCGGACTAGCGGGCGGCACAGATACGCAGTATTTT
TRBV6-6,.,TRBJ1-2,once,CASSYGTASYGYTF,TGTGCCAGCAGTTACGGGACGGCCTCCTATGGCTACACCTTC
TRBV18,.,TRBJ2-3,.,CASSRERLPYDSTDTQYF,TGTGCCAGCTCACGAGAAAGGCTCCCGTACGATAGCACAGATACGCAGTATTTT